Shown below are 27 T cell receptor beta chains from a single sample sequenced in a study of cytomegalovirus exposure and HLA in healthy donors. Primers: 60 Vbeta forward and 13 Jbeta reverse. Sequencing used immunoSEQ multiplex PCR; TCRdb keeps in-frame clones, though not all of them. The sample lists some 120,000 clones, 75% to 85% occurring once. Sample: PBMCs. The receptors were sampled from a male donor in good health and CMV-seropositive.

This sequence joins TRBV7-3 and TRBJ1-3; 7 bases match TRBD1. CDR3 length equals 15 residues. Trimming took 0 bases from V and 4 from J; bases not matched to a gene: 3. Germline V gene lookup returns CDR1 SGHTA and CDR2 FQGTGA. CDR3 DNA sequence: TGTGCCAGCAGCTTAACAGGGGGCGAAGGAAACACCATATATTTT. Translated, it gives CASSLTGGEGNTIYF.

This chain links TRBV20-1 with TRBJ2-5; the match to TRBD2 covers 7 bases. The CDR3 sequence is 10 residues long. V dropped 7 bases and J dropped 5; count of bases not matched to a gene: 1. The germline V gene has CDR1 DFQATT and CDR2 SNEGSKA (reference sequence). For the CDR3, the DNA is TGCAGTGGGCGGGAGGAGACCCAGTACTTC. Translated: CSGREETQYF.

This chain links TRBV7-2 with TRBJ1-5; 9 bases agree with TRBD1. The germline gives CDR1 SGHTA, CDR2 FQGNSA. This CDR3 region has 16 residues. After removal of 0 bases from V and 2 bases from J, the junction contained 2 bases not matched to a gene. DNA of the CDR3: TGTGCCAGCAGCTTAGCGCGGGACAGGGGCAATCAGCCCCAGCATTTT. Its translation is CASSLARDRGNQPQHF.

This clone was counted a few times. This sequence joins TRBV27 and TRBJ2-5, with 7 bases identical to TRBD2. The trim removed 6 bases at V and 4 bases at J, leaving 11 bases unmatched. Germline values: CDR1 MNHEY, CDR2 SMNVEV (reference sequence). The CDR3 consists of 15 residues. The CDR3 here is CASSPSGTWGETQYF. In DNA, the CDR3 is TGTGCCAGCAGCCCCAGCGGGACCTGGGGAGAGACCCAGTACTTC.

The chain employs TRBV29-1 and TRBJ2-2; TRBD1 is a possible D gene (6 bases). CDR3 length: 14 residues. Between the trimmed V and J ends, which lost 4 bases and 0 bases, there was a span of 9 bases. The germline V gene has CDR1 SQVTM and CDR2 ANQGSEA. The CDR3 here is CSVGGHPNTGELFF. DNA of the CDR3: TGCAGCGTTGGGGGACACCCGAACACCGGGGAGCTGTTTTTT.

The V gene is TRBV29-1, the J gene TRBJ2-3; 13 bases line up with TRBD2. The CDR3 covers 14 residues. The V segment lost 3 bases and the J segment 7 bases; nucleotides outside the gene matches: 4. CDR1 and CDR2 (germline): SQVTM, ANQGSEA. The CDR3 DNA reads TGCAGCGTTGAGAAGACTAGCGGGAGGAATACGCAGTATTTT. This gives the protein CSVEKTSGRNTQYF.

The rearrangement joins TRBV19 to TRBJ2-1; 10 nucleotides match TRBD2. Germline lookup yields CDR1 LNHDA and CDR2 SQIVND (reference sequence). The CDR3 loop spans 17 amino acids. Trimming at V came to 1 base and at J to 7 bases, leaving 10 bases not matched to a gene. The CDR3 region is CASSIGEGLAAWNEQFF. CDR3 DNA sequence: TGTGCCAGTAGTATAGGGGAAGGACTAGCGGCGTGGAATGAGCAGTTCTTC.

The V call is TRBV9, the J call TRBJ2-7; 8 nucleotides line up with TRBD1. Germline CDR1 reads SGDLS; CDR2 reads YYNGEE. V was clipped by 0 bases and J by 2 bases; unmatched bases: 4. This CDR3 comprises 15 residues. In DNA, the CDR3 is TGTGCCAGCAGCGTAGGGGGGACAGGTCCCTACGAGCAGTACTTC. It specifies CASSVGGTGPYEQYF.

The chain links TRBV9 to TRBJ2-1; weak D call: TRBD2 (7 bases). Germline assignment: CDR1 SGDLS and CDR2 YYNGEE. The CDR3 length is 17 residues. Deletions cut 1 base from V and 0 bases from J, with 14 bases between. CDR3 bases: TGTGCCAGCAGCGTACAGGCGGGGGCTAACTCCTACAATGAGCAGTTCTTC. Translated, it gives CASSVQAGANSYNEQFF.

The chain has TRBV7-2 and TRBJ2-2, with a tentative D call TRBD2 (6 bases). Trimming left V 4 bases short and J 7 bases short, with 10 bases between. The germline gives CDR1 SGHTA, CDR2 FQGNSA. The CDR3 runs 13 residues. This CDR3 is CASSSLTSGELFF. As DNA, the CDR3 is TGTGCCAGCAGCTCATTGACTAGCGGGGAGCTGTTTTTT.

The gene calls are TRBV5-1 and TRBJ2-5, with TRBD2 as a possible D gene (6 bases). The DNA end is more similar to TRBJ2-7, so the J call may be wrong. The V gene's germline CDR1 is SGHRS and CDR2 YFSETQ. This CDR3 region has 15 residues. The CDR3 DNA follows: TGCGCCAGCAGCTTGGTTCCGCAGGAGGGATACGAGCAGTACTTC. Translation gives CASSLVPQEGYEQYF.

The chain uses TRBV28 and TRBJ1-2; 9 nucleotides align to TRBD1. Germline V gene sequence: CDR1 MDHEN, CDR2 SYDVKM. The CDR3 has 15 amino acids. V gave up 6 bases and J gave up 4 bases; unmatched junction bases: 9. Here the CDR3 DNA reads TGTGCCAGCAGAGAACAGGGGGCGGAGTTCTATGGCTACACCTTC. It yields the protein CASREQGAEFYGYTF.

The chain combines TRBV5-1 with TRBJ2-7; a weak D match, TRBD2 (6 bases). Germline-derived CDR1 and CDR2 are SGHRS and YFSETQ. This CDR3 spans 17 amino acids. Trimming took off 5 bases at V and 6 bases at J, with 27 bases between the two ends. The DNA for the CDR3 is TGCGCCAGCAGTCACCAAGGAGTGGTAGCGGTGTTGGGCGAGCAGTACTTC. This encodes CASSHQGVVAVLGEQYF.

The V and J genes are TRBV4-3 and TRBJ2-7; TRBD2 matches 13 bases. Losses at the gene ends were 0 bases for V and 3 bases for J; bases not matched to a gene: 5. This CDR3 comprises 17 residues. The germline gives CDR1 LGHNA, CDR2 YSLEER. The CDR3 DNA is TGCGCCAGCAGCCAAGATTCCGGGACTAGCGGGAACTACGAGCAGTACTTC. The encoded protein is CASSQDSGTSGNYEQYF.

The CDR3 DNA sequence: TGTGCCATTCGGGACAGCAACTATGGCTACACCTTC. Protein: CAIRDSNYGYTF. This chain connects TRBV7-8 to TRBJ1-2, with 7 bases lining up with TRBD1. The CDR3 totals 12 residues. CDR1 is SGHVS and CDR2 is FQNEAQ in the germline V gene. The J segment lost 2 bases and the V segment lost 10 bases, leaving 4 bases of the junction unmatched.

The chain uses TRBV18 and TRBJ2-1; 9 nucleotides match TRBD2. Germline loops: CDR1 KGHSH, CDR2 LQKENI. This CDR3 comprises 17 residues. Trimming took 3 bases from V and 0 from J; bases not matched to a gene: 6. CDR3 coding DNA: TGTGCCAGCTCACCGACTAGCGGACCGAGCTCCTACAATGAGCAGTTCTTC. Amino acid sequence: CASSPTSGPSSYNEQFF. The whole variable domain, filled in from reference TRBV18 and TRBJ2-1, reads NAGVMQNPRHLVRRRGQEARLRCSPMKGHSHVYWYRQLPEEGLKFMVYLQKENIIDESGMPKERFSAEFPKEGPSILRIQQVVRGDSAAYFCASSPTSGPSSYNEQFFGPGTRLTVL.

The chain is built from TRBV7-2 and TRBJ1-6, with 9 bases that match TRBD1. The germline V gene encodes CDR1 SGHTA and CDR2 FQGNSA. With 5 bases clipped from V and 9 bases from J, the junction kept 8 bases outside the gene matches. CDR3 length equals 15 residues. CDR3 DNA: TGTGCCAGCAGCACCAGGACAGGGGACGGTTCACCCCTCCACTTT. Residues: CASSTRTGDGSPLHF.

The chain is built from TRBV5-1 and TRBJ2-7, with 7 positions matching TRBD2. V dropped 4 bases and J dropped 4; count of bases not matched to a gene: 8. The CDR3 length is 14 residues. Germline V lookup: CDR1 SGHRS, CDR2 YFSETQ. The CDR3 nucleotides read TGCGCCAGCAGCGGGGGGGTCGGCCAATACGAGCAGTACTTC. This gives the protein CASSGGVGQYEQYF.

V and J are TRBV9 and TRBJ1-5; 8 positions agree with TRBD1. V lost 7 bases, J lost 2 bases, and 2 bases stayed unmatched. Germline values: CDR1 SGDLS, CDR2 YYNGEE. This CDR3 is 13 amino acids long. The CDR3 bases are TGTGCCAGCGGACAGGGCGGCAATCAGCCCCAGCATTTT. Encoded protein: CASGQGGNQPQHF.

On this clone: Mismatch with germline at one junction end may stem from a read error. This chain links TRBV27 with TRBJ1-5; D is unclear. Germline-derived CDR1 and CDR2 are MNHEY and SMNVEV (reference sequence). This CDR3 has 13 residues. CDR3 in amino acids: CASNLAQDHPQHF. For the CDR3, the DNA is TGTGCCAGCAATTTAGCCCAGGATCATCCCCAGCATTTT.

The chain joins TRBV7-8 to TRBJ2-1, with D perhaps TRBD2 (7 bases). This CDR3 has 14 amino acids. Deletions cut 5 bases from V and 2 bases from J, with 10 bases between. Germline CDR1 and CDR2: SGHVS and FQNEAQ. CDR3 in amino acids: CASSPGGTYNEQFF. CDR3 nucleotides: TGTGCCAGCAGCCCGGGGGGCACCTACAATGAGCAGTTCTTC.

V gene TRBV28 combines with J gene TRBJ2-6, with TRBD1 matching over 8 bases. Germline V gene lookup returns CDR1 MDHEN and CDR2 SYDVKM. With V trimmed by 5 bases and J by 2 bases, 8 bases remained unmatched. The CDR3 totals 17 residues. The CDR3 sequence is CASSQDREVAGANVLTF. CDR3 nucleotide sequence: TGTGCCAGCAGTCAGGACAGGGAGGTCGCTGGGGCCAACGTCCTGACTTTC.

V usage is TRBV4-3 and J usage is TRBJ1-2, with TRBD1 identical over 9 bases. Germline V lookup: CDR1 LGHNA, CDR2 YSLEER. V dropped 0 bases and J dropped 7; count of bases not matched to a gene: 12. The length of the CDR3 is 17 residues. CDR3 nucleotides: TGCGCCAGCAGCCAAGATCGCTTCGGGACAGGGACTCTTGGCTACACCTTC. Translation: CASSQDRFGTGTLGYTF.

The V gene is TRBV5-6, the J gene TRBJ2-7; D may be TRBD1 (5 bases). Trimming removed 0 bases from V and 8 bases from J, with 24 bases in between. Germline CDR1 and CDR2: SGHDT and YYEEEE. The CDR3 sequence is 17 residues long. The CDR3 coding sequence is TGTGCCAGCAGCTTGGCCGCGGTTCAGGGATGGAGTGGTAAGCAGTACTTC. Its translation: CASSLAAVQGWSGKQYF.

This sequence joins TRBV5-6 and TRBJ2-7; possibly TRBD1 for D (5 bases). Looked up from germline, CDR1 is SGHDT and CDR2 is YYEEEE. The CDR3 totals 11 residues. V shed 8 bases and J shed 6 bases, with 12 bases lying between them. This chain's CDR3 is CARGLGAEQYF. CDR3 DNA: TGTGCCAGAGGGTTAGGGGCCGAGCAGTACTTC.

The chain employs TRBV11-2 and TRBJ2-1; 10 nucleotides line up with TRBD2. There are 19 residues in the CDR3. V lost 5 bases to trimming and J lost 8 bases; unmatched junction nucleotides: 21. From germline, CDR1 is SGHAT and CDR2 FQNNGV. The CDR3 is CASSPEAARASGRVDEQFF. CDR3 bases: TGTGCCAGCAGCCCAGAGGCCGCTAGGGCTAGCGGGAGAGTGGATGAGCAGTTCTTC.

The V gene is TRBV18, the J gene TRBJ2-7; D not resolved. The germline gives CDR1 KGHSH, CDR2 LQKENI. Trimming cost V 2 bases and J 0 bases, with 17 bases left between them. This CDR3 region has 17 residues. DNA of the CDR3: TGTGCCAGCTCACCAATCGGAATGGGCTCCAGCTCCTACGAGCAGTACTTC. This codes for CASSPIGMGSSSYEQYF.